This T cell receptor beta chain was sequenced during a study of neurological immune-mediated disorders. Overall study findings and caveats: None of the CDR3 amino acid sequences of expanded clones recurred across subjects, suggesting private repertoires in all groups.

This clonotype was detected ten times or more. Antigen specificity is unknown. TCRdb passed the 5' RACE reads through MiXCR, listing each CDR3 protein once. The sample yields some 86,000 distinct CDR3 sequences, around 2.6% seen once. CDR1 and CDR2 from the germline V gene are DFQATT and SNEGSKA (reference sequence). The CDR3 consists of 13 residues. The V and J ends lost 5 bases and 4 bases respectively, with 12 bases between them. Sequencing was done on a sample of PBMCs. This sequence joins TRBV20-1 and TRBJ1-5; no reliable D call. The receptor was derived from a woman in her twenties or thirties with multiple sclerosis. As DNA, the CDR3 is TGCAGTGCTGGACCAGGATCAAATCAGCCCCAGCATTTT. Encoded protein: CSAGPGSNQPQHF.